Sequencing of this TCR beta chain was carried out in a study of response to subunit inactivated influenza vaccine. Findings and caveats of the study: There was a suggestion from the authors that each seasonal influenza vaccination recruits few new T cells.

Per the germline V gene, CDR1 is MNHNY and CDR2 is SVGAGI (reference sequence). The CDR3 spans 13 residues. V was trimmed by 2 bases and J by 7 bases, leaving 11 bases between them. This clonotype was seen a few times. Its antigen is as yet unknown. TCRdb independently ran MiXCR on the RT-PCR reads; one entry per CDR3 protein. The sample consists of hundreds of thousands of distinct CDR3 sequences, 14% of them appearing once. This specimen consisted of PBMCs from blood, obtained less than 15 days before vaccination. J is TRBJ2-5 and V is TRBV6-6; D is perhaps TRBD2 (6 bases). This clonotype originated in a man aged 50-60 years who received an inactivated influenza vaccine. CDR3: CASSYGDGRTQYF. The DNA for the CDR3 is TGTGCCAGCAGTTACGGGGACGGGAGGACCCAGTACTTC.